This record concerns one T cell receptor beta chain sequence. Amplified TCR beta CDR3 regions came from RNA transcripts. TCR CDR3 regions were first amplified by RT-PCR with HTBI primers. TCRdb passed the multiplex PCR reads through MiXCR, listing each CDR3 protein once. This sample has more than 650,000 distinct CDR3 sequences; approximately 14% occur once, and the top ten carry more than 8.5%. These data belong to a study of T cells in Graves' hyperthyroidism and ophthalmopathy. Extraction of PBMCs used 9 to 10 ml of fresh peripheral blood. This CDR3 region has 15 residues. V was pared by 2 bases and J by 4 bases, with 9 bases between. Germline CDR1 is MNHEY and CDR2 is SVGEGT.

The clonotype originates from a woman aged 18-35 years with Graves' hyperthyroidism. J is TRBJ1-6 and V is TRBV6-2 or TRBV6-3; D remains ambiguous. Sequenced material: blood. The CDR3 bases are TGTGCCAGCAGTTACGGTGTCCTTTATAATTCACCCCTCCACTTT. Translating gives CASSYGVLYNSPLHF.